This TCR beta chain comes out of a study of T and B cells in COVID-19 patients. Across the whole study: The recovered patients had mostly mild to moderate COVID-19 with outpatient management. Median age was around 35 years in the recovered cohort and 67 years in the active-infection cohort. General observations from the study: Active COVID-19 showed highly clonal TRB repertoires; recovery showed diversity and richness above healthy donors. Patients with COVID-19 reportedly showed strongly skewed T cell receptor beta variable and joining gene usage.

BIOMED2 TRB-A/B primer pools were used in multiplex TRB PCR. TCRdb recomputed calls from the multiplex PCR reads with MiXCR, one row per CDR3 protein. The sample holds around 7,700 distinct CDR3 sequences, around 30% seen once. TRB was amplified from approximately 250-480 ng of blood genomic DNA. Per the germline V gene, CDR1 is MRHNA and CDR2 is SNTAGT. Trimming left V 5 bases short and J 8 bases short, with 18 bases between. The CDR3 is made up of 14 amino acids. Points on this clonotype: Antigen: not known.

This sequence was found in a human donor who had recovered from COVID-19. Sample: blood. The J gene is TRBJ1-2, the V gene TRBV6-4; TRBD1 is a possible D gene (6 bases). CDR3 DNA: TGTGCCAGCAGTCCAACGGCAACAGGGTTCGGCTACACCTTC. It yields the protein CASSPTATGFGYTF.